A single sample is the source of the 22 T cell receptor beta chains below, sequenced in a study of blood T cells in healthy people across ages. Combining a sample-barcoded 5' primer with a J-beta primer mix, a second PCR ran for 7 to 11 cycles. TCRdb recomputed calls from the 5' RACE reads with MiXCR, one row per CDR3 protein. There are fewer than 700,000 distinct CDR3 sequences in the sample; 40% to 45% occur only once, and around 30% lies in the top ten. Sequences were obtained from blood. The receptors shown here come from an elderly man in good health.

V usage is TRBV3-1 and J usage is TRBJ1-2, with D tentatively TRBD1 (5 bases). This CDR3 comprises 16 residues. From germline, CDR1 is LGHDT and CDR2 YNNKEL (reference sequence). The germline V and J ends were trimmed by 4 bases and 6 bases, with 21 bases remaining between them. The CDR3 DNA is TGTGCCAGCAGCCCTATAGGACCCCTTAGGGGCGATGGCTACACCTTC. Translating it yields CASSPIGPLRGDGYTF.

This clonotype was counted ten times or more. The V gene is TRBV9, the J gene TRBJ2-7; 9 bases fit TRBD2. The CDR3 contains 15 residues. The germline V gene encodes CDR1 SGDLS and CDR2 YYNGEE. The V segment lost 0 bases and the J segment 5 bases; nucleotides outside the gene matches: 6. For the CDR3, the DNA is TGTGCCAGCAGCGTAGCTGGGTCTAGCGGGAACGAGCAGTACTTC. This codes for CASSVAGSSGNEQYF.

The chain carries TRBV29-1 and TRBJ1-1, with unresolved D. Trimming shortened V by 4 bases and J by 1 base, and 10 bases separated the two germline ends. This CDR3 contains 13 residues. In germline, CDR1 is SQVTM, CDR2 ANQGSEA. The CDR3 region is CSVVSGRNTEAFF. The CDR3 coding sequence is TGCAGCGTTGTATCTGGACGGAACACTGAAGCTTTCTTT.

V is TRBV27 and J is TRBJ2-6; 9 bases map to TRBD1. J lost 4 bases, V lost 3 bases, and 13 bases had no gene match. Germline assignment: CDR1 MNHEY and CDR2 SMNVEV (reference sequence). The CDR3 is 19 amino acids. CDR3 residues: CASSFAADRGLSGANVLTF. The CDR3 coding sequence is TGTGCCAGCAGTTTCGCCGCGGACAGGGGACTCTCCGGGGCCAACGTCCTGACTTTC.

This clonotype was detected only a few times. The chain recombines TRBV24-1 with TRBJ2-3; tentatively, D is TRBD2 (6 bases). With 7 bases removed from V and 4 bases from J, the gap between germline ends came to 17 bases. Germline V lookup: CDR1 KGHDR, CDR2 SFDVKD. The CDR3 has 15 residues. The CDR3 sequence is CATSRAGLSADTQYF. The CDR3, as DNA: TGTGCCACCAGCCGAGCGGGCTTGAGCGCAGATACGCAGTATTTT.

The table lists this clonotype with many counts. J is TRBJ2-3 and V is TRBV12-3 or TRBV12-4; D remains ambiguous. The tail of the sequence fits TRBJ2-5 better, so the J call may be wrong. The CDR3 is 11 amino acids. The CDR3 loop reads CASSLSGTQYF. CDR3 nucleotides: TGTGCCAGCAGTTTGTCGGGGACCCAGTACTTC.

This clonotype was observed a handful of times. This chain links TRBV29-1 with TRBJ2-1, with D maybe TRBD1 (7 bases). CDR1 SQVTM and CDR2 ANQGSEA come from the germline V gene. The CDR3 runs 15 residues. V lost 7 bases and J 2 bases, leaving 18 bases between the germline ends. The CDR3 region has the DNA TGCAGCGCAGGATTCAGGGGGGTCCCCTACAATGAGCAGTTCTTC. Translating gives CSAGFRGVPYNEQFF.

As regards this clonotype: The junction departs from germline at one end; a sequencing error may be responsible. CDR3 DNA sequence: TGCAGTGGGACCAGAGGGGGGCACGCAGATGCGCAGTATTTT. Translation: CSGTRGGHADAQYF. V and J are TRBV20-1 and TRBJ2-3; D is tentatively TRBD1 or TRBD2 (6 bases each). In germline, CDR1 is DFQATT, CDR2 SNEGSKA (reference sequence). The CDR3 is made up of 14 amino acids.

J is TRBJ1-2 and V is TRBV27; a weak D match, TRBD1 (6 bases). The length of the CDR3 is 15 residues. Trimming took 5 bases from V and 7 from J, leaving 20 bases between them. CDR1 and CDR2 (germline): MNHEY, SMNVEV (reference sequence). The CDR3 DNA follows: TGTGCCAGCAGTCGCCCCGGGCAGGGGAGCGGTGGCTACACCTTC. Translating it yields CASSRPGQGSGGYTF.

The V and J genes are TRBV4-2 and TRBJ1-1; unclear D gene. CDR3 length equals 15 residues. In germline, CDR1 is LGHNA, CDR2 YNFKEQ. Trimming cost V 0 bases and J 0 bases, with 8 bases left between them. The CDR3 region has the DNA TGTGCCAGCAGCCAAGAGATGGGAATGAACACTGAAGCTTTCTTT. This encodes CASSQEMGMNTEAFF.

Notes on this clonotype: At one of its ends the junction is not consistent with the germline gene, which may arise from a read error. CDR3 region: CVSSQVLDSSYNEQFF. The DNA of the CDR3 is TGCGTCAGCAGCCAAGTATTAGACAGCTCCTACAATGAGCAGTTCTTC. The chain links TRBV4-3 to TRBJ2-1; perhaps TRBD1 as D (5 bases). This CDR3 spans 16 amino acids. CDR1 LGHNA and CDR2 YSLEER come from the germline V gene.

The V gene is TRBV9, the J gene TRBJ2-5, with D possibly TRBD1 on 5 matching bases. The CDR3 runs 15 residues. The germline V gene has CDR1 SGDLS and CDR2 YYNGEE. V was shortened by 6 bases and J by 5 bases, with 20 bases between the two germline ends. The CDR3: CASNVGPQGSETQYF. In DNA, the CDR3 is TGTGCCAGCAACGTCGGGCCTCAGGGTTCGGAGACCCAGTACTTC.

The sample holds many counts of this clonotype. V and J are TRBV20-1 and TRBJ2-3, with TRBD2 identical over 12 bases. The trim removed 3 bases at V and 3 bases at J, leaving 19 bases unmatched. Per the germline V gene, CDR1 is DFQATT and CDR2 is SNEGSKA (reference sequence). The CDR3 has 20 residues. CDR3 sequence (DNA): TGCAGTGCTAGGAGATTCAGGGGCCAAGGGACTAGCGGGTTAACAGATACGCAGTATTTT. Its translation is CSARRFRGQGTSGLTDTQYF.

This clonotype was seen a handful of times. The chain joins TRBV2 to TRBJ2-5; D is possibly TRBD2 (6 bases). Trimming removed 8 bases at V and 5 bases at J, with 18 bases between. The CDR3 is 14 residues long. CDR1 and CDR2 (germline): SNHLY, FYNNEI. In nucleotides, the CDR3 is TGTGCCAGCGAGGAGGGCCTGGTTGGGGAGACCCAGTACTTC. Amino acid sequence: CASEEGLVGETQYF.

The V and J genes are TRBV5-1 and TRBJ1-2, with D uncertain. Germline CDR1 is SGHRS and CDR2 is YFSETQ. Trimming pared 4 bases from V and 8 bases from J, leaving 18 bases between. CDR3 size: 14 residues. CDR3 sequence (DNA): TGCGCCAGCAGCCTGGGGAGCAACAGCGGGGGCTACACCTTC. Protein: CASSLGSNSGGYTF.

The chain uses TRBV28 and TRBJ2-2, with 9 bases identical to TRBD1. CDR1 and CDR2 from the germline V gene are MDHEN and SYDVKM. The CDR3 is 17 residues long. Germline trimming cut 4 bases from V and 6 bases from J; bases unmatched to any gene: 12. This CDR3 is CASSSPSDRGRAGELFF. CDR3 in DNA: TGTGCCAGCAGTTCCCCCTCGGACAGGGGAAGGGCCGGGGAGCTGTTTTTT.

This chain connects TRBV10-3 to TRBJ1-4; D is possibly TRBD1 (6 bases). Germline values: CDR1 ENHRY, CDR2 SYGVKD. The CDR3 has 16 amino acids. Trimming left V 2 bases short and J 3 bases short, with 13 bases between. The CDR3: CAISEDKDSSNEKLFF. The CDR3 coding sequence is TGTGCCATCAGTGAGGATAAGGACAGCTCTAATGAAAAACTGTTTTTT.

This CDR3 is CASSSLWPGYEQYF. The CDR3 region has the DNA TGTGCCAGCAGCTCACTTTGGCCGGGTTACGAGCAGTACTTC. The chain couples TRBV11-2 to TRBJ2-4; D unclear. The DNA matches TRBJ2-7 better at its end, which makes the J call doubtful. CDR1 and CDR2 from the germline V gene are SGHAT and FQNNGV. This CDR3 is built from 14 residues.

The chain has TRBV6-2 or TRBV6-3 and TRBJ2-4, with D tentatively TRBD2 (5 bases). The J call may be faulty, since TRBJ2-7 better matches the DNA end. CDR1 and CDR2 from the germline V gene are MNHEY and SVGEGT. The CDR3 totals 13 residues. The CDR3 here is CASSIAHGDEQYF. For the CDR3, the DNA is TGTGCCAGTAGTATAGCACACGGGGACGAGCAGTACTTC.

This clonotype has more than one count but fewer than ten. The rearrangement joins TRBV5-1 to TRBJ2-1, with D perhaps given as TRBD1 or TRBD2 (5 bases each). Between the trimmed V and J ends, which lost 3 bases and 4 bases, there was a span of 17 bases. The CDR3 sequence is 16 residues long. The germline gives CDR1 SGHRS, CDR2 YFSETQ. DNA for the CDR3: TGCGCCAGCAGCTCAACCGGGACCGATTATTACAATGAGCAGTTCTTC. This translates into CASSSTGTDYYNEQFF.

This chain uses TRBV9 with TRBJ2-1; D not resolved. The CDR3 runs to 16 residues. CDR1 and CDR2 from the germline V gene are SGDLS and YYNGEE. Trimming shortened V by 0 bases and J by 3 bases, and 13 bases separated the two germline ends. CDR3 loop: CASSVASELLYNEQFF. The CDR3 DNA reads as TGTGCCAGCAGCGTAGCTTCAGAGCTCCTCTACAATGAGCAGTTCTTC.

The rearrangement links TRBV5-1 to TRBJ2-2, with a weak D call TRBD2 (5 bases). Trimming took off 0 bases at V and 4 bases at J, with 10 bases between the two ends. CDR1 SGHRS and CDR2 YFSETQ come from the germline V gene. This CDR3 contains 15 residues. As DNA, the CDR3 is TGCGCCAGCAGCTTGGGAGGCGGACTCACCGGGGAGCTGTTTTTT. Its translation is CASSLGGGLTGELFF.